The 8 T cell receptor beta chains listed next were all sequenced from one sample in a study of blood T cell repertoires in COVID-19. Sequenced by immunoSEQ multiplex PCR; TCRdb stores in-frame clones only, minus some. The table shows 75,000 to 90,000 clones, with around 82% occurring only once. Sequencing was carried out using peripheral blood. These receptor sequences come from a man between 60 and 75 years old with COVID-19, enrolled during active disease.

The rearrangement uses TRBV6-5 and TRBJ2-5; 7 nucleotides agree with TRBD2. CDR1 and CDR2 (germline): MNHEY, SVGAGI. After removal of 1 base from V and 2 bases from J, the junction contained 7 bases not matched to a gene. CDR3 size: 16 residues. CDR3 nucleotide sequence: TGTGCCAGCAGTTACTTCGGCGGGGGATTACAAGAGACCCAGTACTTC. Its protein product is CASSYFGGGLQETQYF.

The count of this clone is one. The chain joins TRBV18 to TRBJ2-3, with D perhaps matching TRBD2 (6 bases). The length of the CDR3 is 15 residues. Trimming left V 3 bases short and J 0 bases short, with 10 bases between. Germline V gene data show CDR1 as KGHSH and CDR2 as LQKENI. This CDR3 is CASSPVAASTDTQYF. CDR3 in DNA: TGTGCCAGCTCACCGGTAGCGGCTAGCACAGATACGCAGTATTTT.

The chain couples TRBV2 to TRBJ1-2; D may be TRBD1 (5 bases). This CDR3 has 15 residues. The V gene's germline CDR1 is SNHLY and CDR2 FYNNEI. Trimming took off 6 bases at V and 0 bases at J, with 14 bases between the two ends. The CDR3: CASSGGPRANYGYTF. Written as DNA, the CDR3 is TGTGCCAGCAGCGGGGGACCGAGAGCTAACTATGGCTACACCTTC. Filled out from reference TRBV2 and TRBJ1-2, the complete variable domain reads EPEVTQTPSHQVTQMGQEVILRCVPISNHLYFYWYRQILGQKVEFLVSFYNNEISEKSEIFDDQFSVERPDGSNFTLKIRSTKLEDSAMYFCASSGGPRANYGYTFGSGTRLTVV.

Only one count was recorded for this clone. This chain links TRBV5-4 with TRBJ2-1; D is possibly TRBD2 (6 bases). V was pared by 0 bases and J by 4 bases, with 14 bases between. From germline, CDR1 is SGHNT and CDR2 YYREEE (reference sequence). The CDR3 runs to 16 residues. CDR3 residues: CASSLAMIAAYNEQFF. As DNA, the CDR3 is TGTGCCAGCAGCTTGGCCATGATAGCGGCATACAATGAGCAGTTCTTC. Full variable domain (rest looked up from reference TRBV5-4 and TRBJ2-1): ETGVTQSPTHLIKTRGQQVTLRCSSQSGHNTVSWYQQALGQGPQFIFQYYREEENGRGNFPPRFSGLQFPNYSSELNVNALELDDSALYLCASSLAMIAAYNEQFFGPGTRLTVL.

This chain joins TRBV5-6 and TRBJ2-1, with 7 bases fitting TRBD2. Germline-derived CDR1 and CDR2 are SGHDT and YYEEEE. There are 16 residues in the CDR3. After removal of 4 bases from V and 4 bases from J, the junction contained 11 bases not matched to a gene. The CDR3: CASSPGGGLPYNEQFF. The CDR3 region has the DNA TGTGCCAGCAGCCCGGGGGGTGGACTGCCGTACAATGAGCAGTTCTTC. Complete variable domain (other parts from reference TRBV5-6 and TRBJ2-1): DAGVTQSPTHLIKTRGQQVTLRCSPKSGHDTVSWYQQALGQGPQFIFQYYEEEERQRGNFPDRFSGHQFPNYSSELNVNALLLGDSALYLCASSPGGGLPYNEQFFGPGTRLTVL.

The chain combines TRBV5-1 with TRBJ1-4; TRBD1 agrees at 10 bases. Germline CDR1 reads SGHRS; CDR2 reads YFSETQ. The J segment lost 5 bases and the V segment lost 6 bases, leaving 10 bases of the junction unmatched. This CDR3 spans 16 amino acids. In DNA, the CDR3 is TGCGCCAGCAATCCCGGGACAGGGGTGAGAAATGAAAAACTGTTTTTT. Protein sequence: CASNPGTGVRNEKLFF.

The chain employs TRBV15 and TRBJ2-1; tentatively, D is TRBD2 (6 bases). Per germline, CDR1 LNHNV and CDR2 YYDKDF (reference sequence). The CDR3 has 16 amino acids. V was trimmed by 0 bases and J by 3 bases, leaving 12 bases between them. The CDR3 is CATSRDRRDFYNEQFF. CDR3 nucleotide sequence: TGTGCCACCAGCAGAGATAGACGGGACTTCTACAATGAGCAGTTCTTC.

V usage is TRBV2 and J usage is TRBJ2-5; no firm D call. Germline CDR1 SNHLY, CDR2 FYNNEI. The CDR3 consists of 16 residues. V shed 3 bases and J shed 1 base, with 15 bases lying between them. The chain's CDR3 is CASSDSTAMAQETQYF. CDR3 bases: TGTGCCAGCAGTGATAGTACAGCAATGGCCCAAGAGACCCAGTACTTC.